This T cell receptor (beta chain) emerged from a study of spatial heterogeneity in lung cancer. Time point of the sample: sample taken at primary tumor resection. Whole RNA obtained from tumor, nontumor lung or frozen PBMC underwent sequencing without sorting. The CDR3 runs to 15 residues. J was trimmed by 7 bases and V by 3 bases; bases with no gene match: 8. Germline values: CDR1 SSHAT, CDR2 FNYEAQ (reference sequence). TCRdb used MiXCR to reprocess the 5' RACE reads, holding one entry per CDR3 protein. The sample carries approximately 81,000 distinct CDR3 sequences, around 12% recorded once. The sample in question was PBMCs, obtained at surgery. The chain joins TRBV7-7 to TRBJ2-1; 8 bases match TRBD2. The sequence was obtained from a male donor with early-stage non-small cell lung cancer. For the CDR3, the DNA is TGTGCCAGCAGCTTGGGGAGCGGGAGAGGGAATGAGCAGTTCTTC. It codes for CASSLGSGRGNEQFF.